This TCR beta chain originates from a study of blood T cell repertoires in COVID-19. Looking at the study overall: Both acute and convalescent COVID-19 samples were obtained from the United States, Italy and Spain. T cells, B-cell-depleted T cells, or PBMCs provided the cDNA or gDNA that served as material.

Authors' methods: Estimates of nucleated cell counts were drawn from the amplification of reference gene primers. Sequenced by immunoSEQ multiplex PCR; TCRdb stores in-frame clones only, minus some. V and J calls and clone size follow that table, whereas D and trimming were derived from the DNA. This sample has 130,000 to 150,000 clones, with roughly 86% found just once. V was cut by 4 bases and J by 8 bases, with 15 bases left in between. From germline, CDR1 is GTSNPN and CDR2 SVGIG (reference sequence). The CDR3 has 14 residues. This sequence originates from a man aged 50 to 60 with active or convalescent COVID-19. The chain is built from TRBV30 and TRBJ1-6, with D perhaps matching TRBD1 (5 bases). Sequencing was performed on peripheral blood. The DNA for the CDR3 is TGTGCCTGGATTGGGACTACCTACCATTCACCCCTCCACTTT. Amino acid sequence: CAWIGTTYHSPLHF.